The 14 T cell receptor beta chains given below trace back to one sample, sequenced in a study of T cells after yellow fever vaccination. MiXCR, applied by TCRdb to the 5' RACE reads, yields one record per CDR3 protein. The table has a few hundred thousand distinct CDR3 sequences, 6.8% seen once; the top ten hold around 17%. The sample was PBMCs, taken 35 to 50 days after the first yellow fever vaccination. All receptors derive from a man aged 18 to 30 who received the YFV17D yellow fever vaccine.

The rearrangement links TRBV4-3 to TRBJ2-7; D not certain. Germline CDR1 reads LGHNA; CDR2 reads YSLEER. V was shortened by 0 bases and J by 3 bases, with 15 bases between the two germline ends. This CDR3 contains 16 residues. For the CDR3, the DNA is TGCGCCAGCAGCCAAGACCTCCTGGAACCAAACTACGAGCAGTACTTC. Protein: CASSQDLLEPNYEQYF.

This chain joins TRBV15 and TRBJ1-4, with D possibly being TRBD1 (6 bases). The ends were cut back, 0 bases at V and 8 bases at J, with 16 bases in the middle. The CDR3 runs to 16 residues. The germline V gene has CDR1 LNHNV and CDR2 YYDKDF (reference sequence). The CDR3 region is CATSRDHGGGREKLFF. The CDR3 region has the DNA TGTGCCACCAGCAGAGATCATGGGGGCGGCCGAGAAAAACTGTTTTTT.

The chain has TRBV20-1 and TRBJ2-3; D may be TRBD2 (5 bases). CDR1 DFQATT and CDR2 SNEGSKA come from the germline V gene (reference sequence). V lost 5 bases and J 3 bases, leaving 21 bases between the germline ends. CDR3 length equals 16 residues. The chain's CDR3 is CSAQDWVGFRTDTQYF. The CDR3 DNA reads TGCAGTGCTCAGGACTGGGTGGGGTTTCGGACAGATACGCAGTATTTT.

This chain links TRBV28 with TRBJ1-5, with D unresolved. Germline assignment: CDR1 MDHEN and CDR2 SYDVKM. This CDR3 is built from 15 residues. V was pared by 4 bases and J by 3 bases, with 13 bases between. The CDR3 region has the DNA TGTGCCAGCAGTTCCGACCGCGTATCCAATCAGCCCCAGCATTTT. Translating gives CASSSDRVSNQPQHF.

This clonotype showed up many times. This sequence joins TRBV6-1 and TRBJ2-6, with D perhaps TRBD1 (5 bases). Trimming left V 7 bases short and J 1 base short, with 8 bases between. The germline gives CDR1 MNHNS, CDR2 SASEGT. The length of the CDR3 is 14 residues. DNA for the CDR3: TGTGCCAGCATGCCAGGGTCTGGGGCCAACGTCCTGACTTTC. Residues: CASMPGSGANVLTF.

This clonotype was observed at least ten times. The rearrangement joins TRBV5-1 to TRBJ2-2; D unresolved. V was pared by 4 bases and J by 11 bases, with 9 bases between. The germline V gene encodes CDR1 SGHRS and CDR2 YFSETQ. The CDR3 covers 11 residues. Here the CDR3 DNA reads TGCGCCAGCAGCGAACTAACTGAGCTGTTTTTT. Translation: CASSELTELFF.

This clonotype has only a few counts. This chain uses TRBV28 with TRBJ2-5; 10 nucleotides line up with TRBD1. This CDR3 contains 15 residues. The V gene's germline CDR1 is MDHEN and CDR2 SYDVKM. The V gene end was trimmed by 5 bases and the J gene end by 2 bases; junction bases not matched to a gene: 5. CDR3 nucleotides: TGTGCCAGCAGTCTGCCGGGACAGGGGCAAGAGACCCAGTACTTC. Translating gives CASSLPGQGQETQYF.

This clonotype was seen repeatedly, ten times or more. The chain couples TRBV9 to TRBJ2-5; TRBD1 matches at 10 bases. Unmatched junction bases numbered 10, after V lost 4 bases and J lost 1 base. The germline gives CDR1 SGDLS, CDR2 YYNGEE. This CDR3 has 17 residues. Here the CDR3 DNA reads TGTGCCAGCAGCACCAGCCGGGACAGGGGAGGCCAAGAGACCCAGTACTTC. This sequence encodes CASSTSRDRGGQETQYF.

The chain recombines TRBV4-3 with TRBJ1-6, with TRBD1 as a possible D gene (5 bases). V was clipped by 0 bases and J by 6 bases, with 15 bases between them. Germline CDR1 and CDR2: LGHNA and YSLEER. The CDR3 is 17 residues long. CDR3 amino acids: CASSQDSGGRANSPLHF. CDR3 DNA sequence: TGCGCCAGCAGCCAAGATTCCGGTGGCAGGGCTAATTCACCCCTCCACTTT.

This clonotype was seen many times. The chain links TRBV12-3 or TRBV12-4 to TRBJ2-7, with D possibly being TRBD1 or TRBD2 (5 bases each). The germline V and J ends were trimmed by 6 bases and 3 bases, with 18 bases remaining between them. The CDR3 is 15 residues long. CDR3 DNA sequence: TGTGCCAGCAGCGAGGGGTCGGCCGGGCTCTACGAGCAGTACTTC. This sequence encodes CASSEGSAGLYEQYF.

This clonotype was detected a few times. The chain carries TRBV4-3 and TRBJ2-5; D unresolved. Trimming removed 0 bases from V and 6 bases from J, with 8 bases in between. Germline-derived CDR1 and CDR2 are LGHNA and YSLEER. This CDR3 comprises 13 residues. CDR3 protein: CASSQDPGKTQYF. The CDR3 coding sequence is TGCGCCAGCAGCCAAGATCCTGGGAAGACCCAGTACTTC.

This clonotype showed up just a few times. The chain uses TRBV6-1 and TRBJ1-6; TRBD1 agrees at 8 bases. Germline-derived CDR1 and CDR2 are MNHNS and SASEGT. The CDR3 is 15 residues long. V lost 5 bases to trimming and J lost 7 bases; unmatched junction nucleotides: 7. The CDR3 nucleotides are TGTGCCAGCAGTCAAGACAGGGGAATCAATTCACCCCTCCACTTT. Its protein product is CASSQDRGINSPLHF.

This clonotype was counted only a few times. The chain employs TRBV9 and TRBJ1-2; D is perhaps TRBD1 (5 bases). The V gene's germline CDR1 is SGDLS and CDR2 YYNGEE. With 0 bases removed from V and 4 bases from J, the gap between germline ends came to 16 bases. This CDR3 is built from 16 residues. CDR3 amino acids: CASSVDGQGSLYGYTF. The CDR3 nucleotides read TGTGCCAGCAGCGTAGACGGGCAGGGCAGCCTCTATGGCTACACCTTC. Supplemented by reference TRBV9 and TRBJ1-2, the full variable domain reads DSGVTQTPKHLITATGQRVTLRCSPRSGDLSVYWYQQSLDQGLQFLIQYYNGEERAKGNILERFSAQQFPDLHSELNLSSLELGDSALYFCASSVDGQGSLYGYTFGSGTRLTVV.

The CDR3 DNA reads TGTGCCAGCAGCTTTAGGGACCGTTTAGATGGCACCGGGGAGCTGTTTTTT. Its translation: CASSFRDRLDGTGELFF. This chain connects TRBV6-2 or TRBV6-3 to TRBJ2-2; the D call may be TRBD1 or TRBD2 (5 bases each). CDR3 length equals 17 residues. Trimming left V 6 bases short and J 4 bases short, with 21 bases between. CDR1 is MNHEY, CDR2 SVGEGT, per germline.